Shown below are 15 T cell receptor beta chains from a single sample sequenced in a study of radiotherapy plus CTLA-4 blockade in lung cancer (dated by TCRdb to 2017 to 2018). Library preparation was by the immunoSEQ multiplex PCR assay. TCRdb obtained this table from immuneACCESS and retained in-frame rearrangements with V and J assigned. These tables miss some clones; where compared with another copy, unresolved V genes account for less than half of the shortfall, and the remainder is unexplained. This sample lists nearly 95,000 clones; 82% were detected once. The leading ten clones occupy about a quarter of the sample. The specimen comprised peripheral blood, sampled from a patient treated with radiotherapy plus ipilimumab. These receptors all stem from a human donor with non-small cell lung cancer that progressed on radiotherapy plus ipilimumab.

V usage is TRBV27 and J usage is TRBJ1-2; D remains unclear. Trimming stripped 2 bases from V and 6 bases from J, with 10 bases between. The length of the CDR3 is 13 residues. The germline V gene encodes CDR1 MNHEY and CDR2 SMNVEV (reference sequence). CDR3 residues: CASSLTGWDGYTF. The CDR3 nucleotides are TGTGCCAGCAGTTTAACGGGGTGGGATGGCTACACCTTC.

This clone was counted a few times. The V and J genes are TRBV5-1 and TRBJ2-7; 7 nucleotides agree with TRBD1. Germline-derived CDR1 and CDR2 are SGHRS and YFSETQ. The CDR3 runs 16 residues. V shed 0 bases and J 0 bases; nucleotides not matched to a gene: 6. The CDR3 nucleotides are TGCGCCAGCAGCTTGGCCCACAGGGACAGCTCCTACGAGCAGTACTTC. Translation gives CASSLAHRDSSYEQYF.

V gene TRBV15 combines with J gene TRBJ2-1; possible D gene TRBD2, 5 bases. Trimming pared 1 base from V and 10 bases from J, leaving 11 bases between. The CDR3 loop spans 13 amino acids. Germline lookup yields CDR1 LNHNV and CDR2 YYDKDF (reference sequence). The CDR3 loop is CATSRVAGEEQFF. The CDR3 DNA follows: TGTGCCACCAGCAGAGTCGCGGGTGAGGAGCAGTTCTTC.

The chain links TRBV9 to TRBJ2-5; 7 bases are a match to TRBD1. In germline, CDR1 is SGDLS, CDR2 YYNGEE. With V trimmed by 0 bases and J by 2 bases, 10 bases remained unmatched. CDR3 length: 17 residues. The CDR3 DNA is TGTGCCAGCAGCGTAGGTACAGGGGTGGGGTTGCAAGAGACCCAGTACTTC. Translating it yields CASSVGTGVGLQETQYF.

This clone was observed a few times. The gene calls are TRBV6-5 and TRBJ1-2; TRBD1 might be the D (6 bases). V lost 10 bases and J lost 7, with 19 bases in between. The CDR3 totals 13 residues. Germline loops: CDR1 MNHEY, CDR2 SVGAGI. The CDR3 DNA follows: TGTGCCACCTTGTCGGGGGGCGAAAGTGGCTACACCTTC. As protein: CATLSGGESGYTF.

CDR3 coding DNA: TGCGCCAGCAGCTTGAATGCGAGATCCGGGGCGGGGGAAGCTTTCTTT. Translated: CASSLNARSGAGEAFF. The chain combines TRBV5-1 with TRBJ1-1; TRBD1 is a possible D gene (5 bases). V was clipped by 1 base and J by 8 bases, with 21 bases between them. Looked up from germline, CDR1 is SGHRS and CDR2 is YFSETQ. The CDR3 length is 16 residues.

V is TRBV7-9 and J is TRBJ1-4; D not resolved. Looked up from germline, CDR1 is SEHNR and CDR2 is FQNEAQ (reference sequence). Deletions cut 9 bases from V and 7 bases from J, with 12 bases between. This CDR3 spans 12 amino acids. The CDR3 DNA reads TGTGCCAGTAGAGAAGAGGGTGAAAAACTGTTTTTT. Translation gives CASREEGEKLFF.

The V gene is TRBV6-6, the J gene TRBJ1-1, with 11 bases fitting TRBD1. With V trimmed by 5 bases and J by 12 bases, 8 bases remained unmatched. This CDR3 contains 13 residues. Germline CDR1 reads MNHNY; CDR2 reads SVGAGI (reference sequence). The DNA of the CDR3 is TGTGCCAGCAGTCCCGGACAGGGGGCAAGGACTTTCTTT. This codes for CASSPGQGARTFF.

This rearrangement joins TRBV6-5 to TRBJ2-5; no reliable D call. Trimming left V 0 bases short and J 5 bases short, with 10 bases between. The CDR3 covers 14 residues. CDR1 is MNHEY and CDR2 is SVGAGI in the germline V gene. In DNA, the CDR3 is TGTGCCAGCAGTTACTCGACTGCGGCGGAGACCCAGTACTTC. Translation gives CASSYSTAAETQYF.

This clone was observed a few times. The chain couples TRBV6-1 to TRBJ2-1; no clear D. Germline values: CDR1 MNHNS, CDR2 SASEGT. The CDR3 spans 16 residues. V was trimmed by 2 bases and J by 4 bases, leaving 15 bases between them. This CDR3 is CASSESHGGQYNEQFF. The CDR3 region has the DNA TGTGCCAGCAGTGAAAGTCATGGTGGCCAGTACAATGAGCAGTTCTTC.

The chain uses TRBV5-1 and TRBJ2-1; 10 bases are a match to TRBD1. The CDR3 runs to 13 residues. CDR1 SGHRS and CDR2 YFSETQ come from the germline V gene. The V gene end was trimmed by 6 bases and the J gene end by 8 bases; junction bases not matched to a gene: 5. The CDR3 region has the DNA TGCGCCAGCACCAGGACAGGGGGTTATGAGCAGTTCTTC. Residues: CASTRTGGYEQFF.

The chain links TRBV18 to TRBJ2-2, with unresolved D. The CDR3 is 12 residues long. Germline CDR1 and CDR2: KGHSH and LQKENI. V shed 3 bases and J shed 7 bases, with 6 bases lying between them. The CDR3 loop is CASSPLNGELFF. CDR3 DNA: TGTGCCAGCTCACCTTTGAACGGGGAGCTGTTTTTT.

The chain uses TRBV18 and TRBJ1-5; D gene uncertain. Germline assignment: CDR1 KGHSH and CDR2 LQKENI. The CDR3 runs to 13 residues. Trimming pared 2 bases from V and 1 base from J, leaving 3 bases between. The CDR3 protein is CASSPDSNQPQHF. CDR3 in DNA: TGTGCCAGCTCACCAGACAGCAATCAGCCCCAGCATTTT.

The V call is TRBV5-6, the J call TRBJ2-5, with D possibly TRBD1 on 6 matching bases. Germline lookup yields CDR1 SGHDT and CDR2 YYEEEE. CDR3 length: 16 residues. V gave up 1 base and J gave up 2 bases, with 15 bases separating them. The CDR3 nucleotides are TGTGCCAGCAGCTTGTTAGTGGGGGCAGGGCAAGAGACCCAGTACTTC. This gives the protein CASSLLVGAGQETQYF. Full variable domain (rest looked up from reference TRBV5-6 and TRBJ2-5): DAGVTQSPTHLIKTRGQQVTLRCSPKSGHDTVSWYQQALGQGPQFIFQYYEEEERQRGNFPDRFSGHQFPNYSSELNVNALLLGDSALYLCASSLLVGAGQETQYFGPGTRLLVL.

This chain links TRBV5-6 with TRBJ2-3; 7 bases line up with TRBD1. V shed 0 bases, J shed 0 bases, and the junction held 4 bases outside the gene matches. Germline CDR1 reads SGHDT; CDR2 reads YYEEEE. This CDR3 contains 16 residues. Written as DNA, the CDR3 is TGTGCCAGCAGCTTGGGGACAGGCCTTAGCACAGATACGCAGTATTTT. As protein: CASSLGTGLSTDTQYF.